The 20 T cell receptor beta chains below were found in one sample sequenced in a study of blood T cell repertoires in COVID-19. The protocol was immunoSEQ multiplex PCR, while the TCRdb copy is restricted to in-frame clones and leaves out a portion. The table includes approximately 50,000 clones, roughly 84% detected once. Sequences were obtained from peripheral blood. These TCRs come from a man over 45 with active COVID-19.

The V call is TRBV7-9, the J call TRBJ2-7; D not certain. Looked up from germline, CDR1 is SEHNR and CDR2 is FQNEAQ (reference sequence). The CDR3 has 12 amino acids. Trimming pared 0 bases from V and 6 bases from J, leaving 6 bases between. This CDR3 is CASSLAPREQYF. CDR3 nucleotides: TGTGCCAGCAGCTTAGCCCCTCGCGAGCAGTACTTC.

The chain links TRBV5-1 to TRBJ1-4; 9 bases fit TRBD1. V shed 3 bases and J 6 bases; nucleotides not matched to a gene: 3. The CDR3 length is 14 residues. The V gene's germline CDR1 is SGHRS and CDR2 YFSETQ. The CDR3 here is CASSWGQGDEKLFF. The CDR3 region has the DNA TGCGCCAGCAGCTGGGGACAGGGCGATGAAAAACTGTTTTTT.

The V and J genes are TRBV6-1 and TRBJ1-1, with a possible D match to TRBD1 (5 bases). This CDR3 is built from 15 residues. With 8 bases removed from V and 4 bases from J, the gap between germline ends came to 20 bases. Germline loops: CDR1 MNHNS, CDR2 SASEGT. The CDR3, as DNA: TGTGCCAGCGCAAAACTCGGGGGGGGGAGCACTGAAGCTTTCTTT. Translation gives CASAKLGGGSTEAFF.

The chain links TRBV5-4 to TRBJ2-1; 8 bases line up with TRBD1. V shed 4 bases and J 3 bases; nucleotides not matched to a gene: 9. The germline CDR1 and CDR2 sequences are SGHNT and YYREEE (reference sequence). The CDR3 totals 16 residues. CDR3 sequence reads: CASSLSTGALYNEQFF. The CDR3 region has the DNA TGTGCCAGCAGCCTCTCGACAGGGGCCCTCTACAATGAGCAGTTCTTC.

This clone turned up a few times. This chain links TRBV5-1 with TRBJ2-7; 7 bases are shared with TRBD1. Trimming removed 2 bases from V and 5 bases from J; junction bases left unmatched: 4. The CDR3 length is 13 residues. Germline CDR1 SGHRS, CDR2 YFSETQ. In nucleotides, the CDR3 is TGCGCCAGCAGCTTAGGGGGCGCCGACGAGCAGTACTTC. Encoded protein: CASSLGGADEQYF.

The gene calls are TRBV4-3 and TRBJ2-1; D possibly corresponds to TRBD1 (6 bases). The CDR3 extends over 13 amino acids. Germline assignment: CDR1 LGHNA and CDR2 YSLEER. V lost 4 bases to trimming and J lost 11 bases, with 15 bases between them. In DNA, the CDR3 is TGCGCCAGCAGCCCCGGTGACAGGTTAAAGCAGTTCTTC. It translates to CASSPGDRLKQFF.

The rearrangement joins TRBV5-1 to TRBJ2-1; D possibly corresponds to TRBD2 (5 bases). Germline CDR1 SGHRS, CDR2 YFSETQ. The CDR3 sequence is 17 residues long. The V end was cut by 3 bases, the J end by 0 bases, with 16 bases between. In nucleotides, the CDR3 is TGCGCCAGCAGCTCAGCGACTAATTCGGGCTCCTACAATGAGCAGTTCTTC. This gives the protein CASSSATNSGSYNEQFF.

This chain joins TRBV19 and TRBJ2-3, with 8 bases identical to TRBD1. Germline V gene lookup returns CDR1 LNHDA and CDR2 SQIVND (reference sequence). The CDR3 consists of 15 residues. Trimming at V came to 6 bases and at J to 4 bases, leaving 9 bases not matched to a gene. The CDR3 DNA follows: TGTGCCAGTAGGGCCTCAGGGGGCAGATCAGATACGCAGTATTTT. Translating it yields CASRASGGRSDTQYF.

V usage is TRBV7-2 and J usage is TRBJ1-1; the D gene is possibly TRBD1 (6 bases). V lost 4 bases and J lost 1, with 13 bases in between. Germline V lookup: CDR1 SGHTA, CDR2 FQGNSA. The CDR3 extends over 15 amino acids. This CDR3 reads CASSSVDRRNTEAFF. The CDR3 DNA is TGTGCCAGCAGCTCGGTCGACAGGCGGAACACTGAAGCTTTCTTT.

The chain uses TRBV7-9 and TRBJ2-1, with D possibly matching TRBD2 (6 bases). The CDR3 length is 17 residues. The ends were cut back, 5 bases at V and 7 bases at J, with 24 bases in the middle. Looked up from germline, CDR1 is SEHNR and CDR2 is FQNEAQ (reference sequence). Here the CDR3 DNA reads TGTGCCAGCAGCGCACTGGCCGGGAGACCCACACAAAATGAGCAGTTCTTC. It yields the protein CASSALAGRPTQNEQFF.

The chain carries TRBV6-5 and TRBJ1-2; D ambiguous. V was shortened by 0 bases and J by 0 bases, with 8 bases between the two germline ends. The CDR3 runs to 15 residues. The germline CDR1 and CDR2 sequences are MNHEY and SVGAGI. The CDR3 spells CASSYSREPNYGYTF. The DNA for the CDR3 is TGTGCCAGCAGTTACTCGAGGGAACCTAACTATGGCTACACCTTC.

CDR3 residues: CASSFGKLGEQYF. The CDR3 region has the DNA TGTGCCAGCAGCTTCGGGAAGTTGGGCGAGCAGTACTTC. The chain joins TRBV7-9 to TRBJ2-7, with a tentative D call TRBD2 (5 bases). The CDR3 contains 13 residues. Trimming left V 3 bases short and J 6 bases short, with 12 bases between. Germline lookup yields CDR1 SEHNR and CDR2 FQNEAQ (reference sequence). The full variable domain, rest sourced from reference TRBV7-9 and TRBJ2-7, is DTGVSQNPRHKITKRGQNVTFRCDPISEHNRLYWYRQTLGQGPEFLTYFQNEAQLEKSRLLSDRFSAERPKGSFSTLEIQRTEQGDSAMYLCASSFGKLGEQYFGPGTRLTVT.

This sequence joins TRBV7-9 and TRBJ2-7, with D hard to call. Trimming cost V 0 bases and J 1 base, with 7 bases left between them. Germline V CDR1 and CDR2: SEHNR, FQNEAQ (reference sequence). This CDR3 comprises 14 residues. DNA of the CDR3: TGTGCCAGCAGCTTAGCCCACAGTTCCTACGAGCAGTACTTC. This encodes CASSLAHSSYEQYF.

The chain employs TRBV24-1 and TRBJ1-2; TRBD1 matches 8 bases. J lost 4 bases, V lost 7 bases, and 7 bases had no gene match. The CDR3 loop spans 14 amino acids. Germline-derived CDR1 and CDR2 are KGHDR and SFDVKD. CDR3 nucleotide sequence: TGTGCCACCAGGGTAAGACAGGGGACCTATGGCTACACCTTC. Its translation: CATRVRQGTYGYTF.

The genes are TRBV15 and TRBJ1-5; 7 bases map to TRBD1. The CDR3 totals 18 residues. Looked up from germline, CDR1 is LNHNV and CDR2 is YYDKDF (reference sequence). V shed 3 bases, J shed 2 bases, and the junction held 13 bases outside the gene matches. CDR3: CATSRGFDREEGNQPQHF. In nucleotides, the CDR3 is TGTGCCACCAGCAGGGGGTTCGACAGGGAGGAGGGCAATCAGCCCCAGCATTTT.

This clone was seen just once. This chain links TRBV2 with TRBJ1-3; D is unclear. This CDR3 spans 15 amino acids. Trimming removed 2 bases at V and 2 bases at J, with 10 bases between. Germline assignment: CDR1 SNHLY and CDR2 FYNNEI. The chain's CDR3 is CASSENQAAGNTIYF. The CDR3 bases are TGTGCCAGCAGTGAAAATCAAGCCGCTGGAAACACCATATATTTT.

The chain joins TRBV5-4 to TRBJ2-7, with a tentative D call TRBD2 (5 bases). V lost 3 bases and J lost 2, with 12 bases in between. The CDR3 covers 14 residues. Looked up from germline, CDR1 is SGHNT and CDR2 is YYREEE (reference sequence). The CDR3 DNA reads as TGTGCCAGCAGCTACTCTCGGGGTGCCTACGAGCAGTACTTC. Amino acids: CASSYSRGAYEQYF. Full variable domain (remainder filled in from reference TRBV5-4 and TRBJ2-7): ETGVTQSPTHLIKTRGQQVTLRCSSQSGHNTVSWYQQALGQGPQFIFQYYREEENGRGNFPPRFSGLQFPNYSSELNVNALELDDSALYLCASSYSRGAYEQYFGPGTRLTVT.

The V and J genes are TRBV19 and TRBJ2-3; D is unresolved. The CDR3 sequence is 14 residues long. V gave up 3 bases and J gave up 9 bases, with 16 bases separating them. CDR1 is LNHDA, CDR2 SQIVND, per germline (reference sequence). CDR3 sequence reads: CASSIDPLLVTQYF. The CDR3 DNA is TGTGCCAGTAGTATCGACCCGTTGCTAGTGACGCAGTATTTT.

The chain joins TRBV5-1 to TRBJ1-1, with D maybe TRBD1 (5 bases). The CDR3 consists of 15 residues. Germline V CDR1 and CDR2: SGHRS, YFSETQ. V was pared by 0 bases and J by 3 bases, with 12 bases between. CDR3 sequence: CASSLVSRGDTEAFF. The CDR3 DNA reads as TGCGCCAGCAGCTTGGTGAGTAGGGGTGACACTGAAGCTTTCTTT.

The rearrangement joins TRBV7-2 to TRBJ2-5; D is ambiguous. V was trimmed by 1 base and J by 1 base, leaving 16 bases between them. Germline-derived CDR1 and CDR2 are SGHTA and FQGNSA. CDR3 length: 17 amino acids. Written as DNA, the CDR3 is TGTGCCAGCAGCTTAGAAATAACGCGCCTTTCCCAAGAGACCCAGTACTTC. Translating it yields CASSLEITRLSQETQYF.